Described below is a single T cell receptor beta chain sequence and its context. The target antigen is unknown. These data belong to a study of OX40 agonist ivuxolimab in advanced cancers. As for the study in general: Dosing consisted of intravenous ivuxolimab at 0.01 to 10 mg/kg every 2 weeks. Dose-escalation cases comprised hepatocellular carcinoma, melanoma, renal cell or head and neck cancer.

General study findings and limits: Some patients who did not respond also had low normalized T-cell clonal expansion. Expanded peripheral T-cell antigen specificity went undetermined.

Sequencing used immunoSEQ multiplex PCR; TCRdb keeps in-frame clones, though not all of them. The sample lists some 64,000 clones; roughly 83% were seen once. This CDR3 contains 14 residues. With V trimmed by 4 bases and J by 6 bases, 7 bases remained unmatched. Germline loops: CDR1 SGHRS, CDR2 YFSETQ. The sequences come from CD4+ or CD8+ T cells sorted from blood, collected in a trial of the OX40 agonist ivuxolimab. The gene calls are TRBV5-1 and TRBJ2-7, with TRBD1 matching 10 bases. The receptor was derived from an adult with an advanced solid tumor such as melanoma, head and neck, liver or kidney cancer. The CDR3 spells CASSGGTGAGEQYF. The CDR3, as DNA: TGCGCCAGCAGCGGGGGGACAGGGGCGGGCGAGCAGTACTTC.